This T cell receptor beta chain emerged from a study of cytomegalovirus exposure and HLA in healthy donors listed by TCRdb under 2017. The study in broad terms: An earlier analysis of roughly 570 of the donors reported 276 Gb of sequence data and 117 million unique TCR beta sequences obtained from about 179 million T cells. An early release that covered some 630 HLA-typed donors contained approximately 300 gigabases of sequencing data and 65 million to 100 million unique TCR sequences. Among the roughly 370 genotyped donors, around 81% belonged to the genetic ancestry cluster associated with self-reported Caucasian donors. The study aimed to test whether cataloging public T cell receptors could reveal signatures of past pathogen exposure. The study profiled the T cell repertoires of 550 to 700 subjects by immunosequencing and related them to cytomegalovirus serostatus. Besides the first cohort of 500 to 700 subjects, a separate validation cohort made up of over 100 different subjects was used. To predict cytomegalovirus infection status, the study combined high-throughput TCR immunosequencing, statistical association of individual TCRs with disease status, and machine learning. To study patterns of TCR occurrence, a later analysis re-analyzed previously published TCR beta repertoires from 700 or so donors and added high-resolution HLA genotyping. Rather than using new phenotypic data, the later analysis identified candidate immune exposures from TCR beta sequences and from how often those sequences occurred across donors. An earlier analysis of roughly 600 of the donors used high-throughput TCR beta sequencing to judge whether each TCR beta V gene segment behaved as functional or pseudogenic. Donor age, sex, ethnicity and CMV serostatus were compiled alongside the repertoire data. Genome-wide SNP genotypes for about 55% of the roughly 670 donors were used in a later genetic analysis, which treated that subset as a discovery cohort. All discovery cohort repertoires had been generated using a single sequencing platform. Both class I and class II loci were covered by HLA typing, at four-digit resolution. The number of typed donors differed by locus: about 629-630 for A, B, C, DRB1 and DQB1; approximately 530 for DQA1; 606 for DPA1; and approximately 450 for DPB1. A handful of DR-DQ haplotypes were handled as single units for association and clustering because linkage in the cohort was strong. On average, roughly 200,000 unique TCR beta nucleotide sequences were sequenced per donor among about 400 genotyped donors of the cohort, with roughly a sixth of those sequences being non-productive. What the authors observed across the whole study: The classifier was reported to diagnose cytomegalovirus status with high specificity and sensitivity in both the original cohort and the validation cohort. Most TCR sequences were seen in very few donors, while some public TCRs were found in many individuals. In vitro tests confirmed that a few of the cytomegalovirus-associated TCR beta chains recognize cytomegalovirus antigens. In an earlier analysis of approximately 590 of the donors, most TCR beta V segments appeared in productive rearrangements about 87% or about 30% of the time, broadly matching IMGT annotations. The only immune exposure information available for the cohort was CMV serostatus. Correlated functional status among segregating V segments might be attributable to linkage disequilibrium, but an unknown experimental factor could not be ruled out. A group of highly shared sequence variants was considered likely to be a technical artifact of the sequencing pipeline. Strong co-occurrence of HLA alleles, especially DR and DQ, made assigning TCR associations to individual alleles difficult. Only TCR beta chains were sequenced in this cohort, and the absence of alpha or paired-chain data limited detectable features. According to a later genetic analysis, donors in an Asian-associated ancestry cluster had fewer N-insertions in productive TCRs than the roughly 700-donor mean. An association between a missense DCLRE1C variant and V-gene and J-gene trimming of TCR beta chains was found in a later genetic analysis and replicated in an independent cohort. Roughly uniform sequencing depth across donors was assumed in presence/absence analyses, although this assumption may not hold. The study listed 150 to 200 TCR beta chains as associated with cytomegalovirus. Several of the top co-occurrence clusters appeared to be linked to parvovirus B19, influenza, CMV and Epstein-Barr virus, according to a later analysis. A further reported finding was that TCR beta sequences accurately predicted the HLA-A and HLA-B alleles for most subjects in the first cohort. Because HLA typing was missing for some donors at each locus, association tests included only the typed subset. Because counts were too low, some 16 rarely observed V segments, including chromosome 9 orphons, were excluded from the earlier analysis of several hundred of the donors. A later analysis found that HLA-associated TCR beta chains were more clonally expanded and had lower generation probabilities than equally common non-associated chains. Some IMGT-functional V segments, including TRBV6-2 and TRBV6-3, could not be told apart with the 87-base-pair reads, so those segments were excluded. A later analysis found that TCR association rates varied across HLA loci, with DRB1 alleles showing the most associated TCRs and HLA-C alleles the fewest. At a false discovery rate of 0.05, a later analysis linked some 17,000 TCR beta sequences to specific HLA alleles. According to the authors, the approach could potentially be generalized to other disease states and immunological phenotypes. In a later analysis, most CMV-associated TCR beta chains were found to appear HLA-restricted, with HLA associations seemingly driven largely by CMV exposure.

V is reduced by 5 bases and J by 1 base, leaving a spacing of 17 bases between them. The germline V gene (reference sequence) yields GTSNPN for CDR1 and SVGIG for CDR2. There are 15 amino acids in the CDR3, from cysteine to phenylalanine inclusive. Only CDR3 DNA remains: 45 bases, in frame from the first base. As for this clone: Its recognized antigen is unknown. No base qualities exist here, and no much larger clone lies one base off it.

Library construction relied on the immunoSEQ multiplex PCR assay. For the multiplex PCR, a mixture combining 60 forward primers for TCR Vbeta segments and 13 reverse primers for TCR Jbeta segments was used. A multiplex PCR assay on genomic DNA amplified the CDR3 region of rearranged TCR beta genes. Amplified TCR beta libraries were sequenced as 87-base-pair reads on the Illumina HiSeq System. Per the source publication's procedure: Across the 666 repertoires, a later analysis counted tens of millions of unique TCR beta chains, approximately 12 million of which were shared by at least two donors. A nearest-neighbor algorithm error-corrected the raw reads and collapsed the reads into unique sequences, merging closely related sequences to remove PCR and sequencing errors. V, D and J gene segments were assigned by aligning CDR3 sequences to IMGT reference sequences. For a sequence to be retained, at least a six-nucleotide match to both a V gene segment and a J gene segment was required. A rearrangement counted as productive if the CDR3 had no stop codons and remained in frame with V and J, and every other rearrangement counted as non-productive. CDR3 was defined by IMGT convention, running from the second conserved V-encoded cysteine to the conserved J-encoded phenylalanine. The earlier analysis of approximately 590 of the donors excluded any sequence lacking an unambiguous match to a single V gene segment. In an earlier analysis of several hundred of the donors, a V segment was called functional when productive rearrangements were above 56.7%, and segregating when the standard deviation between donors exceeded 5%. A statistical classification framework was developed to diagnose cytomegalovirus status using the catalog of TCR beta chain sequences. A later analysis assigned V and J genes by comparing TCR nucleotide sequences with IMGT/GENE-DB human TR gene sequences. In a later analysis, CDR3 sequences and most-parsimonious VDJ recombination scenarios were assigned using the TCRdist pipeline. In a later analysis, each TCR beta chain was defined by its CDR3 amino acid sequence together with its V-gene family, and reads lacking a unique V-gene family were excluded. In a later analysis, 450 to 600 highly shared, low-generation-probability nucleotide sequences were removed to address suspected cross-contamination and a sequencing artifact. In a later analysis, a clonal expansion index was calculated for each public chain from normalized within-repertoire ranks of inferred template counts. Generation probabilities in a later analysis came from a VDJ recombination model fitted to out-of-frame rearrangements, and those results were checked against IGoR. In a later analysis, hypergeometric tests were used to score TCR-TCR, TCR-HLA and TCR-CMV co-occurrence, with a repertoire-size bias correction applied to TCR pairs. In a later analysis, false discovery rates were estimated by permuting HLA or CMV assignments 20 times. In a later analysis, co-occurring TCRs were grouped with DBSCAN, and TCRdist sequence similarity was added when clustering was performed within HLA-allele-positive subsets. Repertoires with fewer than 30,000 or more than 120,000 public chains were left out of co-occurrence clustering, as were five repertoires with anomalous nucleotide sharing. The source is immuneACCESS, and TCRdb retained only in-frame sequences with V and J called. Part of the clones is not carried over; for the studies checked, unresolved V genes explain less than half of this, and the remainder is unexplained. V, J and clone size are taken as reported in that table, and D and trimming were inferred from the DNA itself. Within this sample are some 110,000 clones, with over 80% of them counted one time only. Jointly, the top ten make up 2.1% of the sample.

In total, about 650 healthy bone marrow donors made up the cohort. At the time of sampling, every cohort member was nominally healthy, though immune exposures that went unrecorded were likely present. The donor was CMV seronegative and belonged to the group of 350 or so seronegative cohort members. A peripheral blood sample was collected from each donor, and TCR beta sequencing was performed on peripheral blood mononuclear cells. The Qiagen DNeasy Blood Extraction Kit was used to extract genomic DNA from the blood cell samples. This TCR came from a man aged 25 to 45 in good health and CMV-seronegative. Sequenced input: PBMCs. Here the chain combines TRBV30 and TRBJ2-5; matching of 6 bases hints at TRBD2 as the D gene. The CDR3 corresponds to CAWSQTRGAQETQYF. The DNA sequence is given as TGTGCCTGGTCGCAGACTAGAGGGGCCCAAGAGACCCAGTACTTC.